A selection of T cell receptor beta chains follows, all from one sample in a study of glioma-infiltrating T cells after dendritic cell vaccination. TCRdb's copy holds only in-frame clones and misses some; the assay was immunoSEQ multiplex PCR. Of roughly 62,000 clones detected, roughly 80% appear once; the ten largest clones hold around a sixth. The specimen comprised blood, sampled after dendritic cell vaccination. The receptors derive from a human donor with glioblastoma. The CDR3 runs from the conserved cysteine through the conserved F or W. The D gene is left open where the match is weak. Expanded clones get a size class; other rows say once, few or many, or leave the size out.

V	D	size	J	CDR3	DNA
TRBV5-4	.	.	TRBJ1-2	CASSLRGGGYGYTF	TGTGCCAGCAGCTTGAGGGGTGGTGGTTATGGCTACACCTTC
TRBV6-5	.	.	TRBJ1-2	CASSAWRGYGYTF	TGTGCCAGCAGTGCATGGAGGGGCTATGGCTACACCTTC
TRBV5-5	.	.	TRBJ1-1	CASSLTGSTEAFF	TGTGCCAGCAGCTTGACAGGGAGCACTGAAGCTTTCTTT
TRBV14	TRBD1	.	TRBJ2-2	CASSQLGQGTGELFF	TGTGCCAGCAGCCAATTGGGACAGGGCACCGGGGAGCTGTTTTTT
TRBV4-3	.	.	TRBJ1-2	CASSQDRGTEPYTF	TGCGCCAGCAGCCAAGACCGGGGGACCGAACCTTACACCTTC
TRBV4-1	.	.	TRBJ2-7	CASSRSWVADYEQYF	TGCGCCAGCAGCCGGTCCTGGGTAGCGGACTACGAGCAGTACTTC
TRBV15	.	once	TRBJ1-1	CATSRDRAGLTAFF	TGTGCCACCAGCAGAGATAGGGCGGGGCTTACAGCTTTCTTT
TRBV2	.	.	TRBJ1-4	CASSPDTSNEKLFF	TGTGCCAGCAGTCCCGACACGAGTAATGAAAAACTGTTTTTT
TRBV5-6	.	.	TRBJ1-1	CASSFPQISGGTEAFF	TGTGCCAGCAGCTTTCCCCAGATATCCGGAGGGACTGAAGCTTTCTTT
TRBV4-3	TRBD1	few	TRBJ1-3	CASSQEGQGGNTIYF	TGCGCCAGCAGCCAAGAGGGACAGGGTGGAAACACCATATATTTT
TRBV6-5	.	.	TRBJ2-3	CASKRTGTDTQYF	TGTGCCAGCAAAAGGACAGGCACAGATACGCAGTATTTT
TRBV7-3	.	.	TRBJ2-2	CASTSMIGAGELFF	TGTGCCAGCACCTCGATGATCGGGGCCGGGGAGCTGTTTTTT
TRBV19	.	.	TRBJ2-4	CASRPSWRGLTKNIQYF	TGTGCCAGTAGGCCGTCGTGGCGGGGTCTAACCAAAAACATTCAGTACTTC
TRBV25-1	.	.	TRBJ1-1	CASSDTIAMNTEAFF	TGTGCCAGCAGTGATACAATAGCAATGAACACTGAAGCTTTCTTT
TRBV5-1	.	once	TRBJ2-5	CASSLAQPWEETQYF	TGCGCCAGCAGCTTGGCACAGCCCTGGGAAGAGACCCAGTACTTC
TRBV5-4	TRBD2	.	TRBJ2-5	CASSSGLAETQYF	TGTGCCAGCAGCTCGGGACTAGCGGAGACCCAGTACTTC
TRBV9	.	once	TRBJ1-3	CASSPTGSLGNTIYF	TGTGCCAGCAGCCCCACAGGGAGTCTTGGTAACACCATATATTTT
TRBV7-9	TRBD1	.	TRBJ1-5	CASSLGGQFDQPQHF	TGTGCCAGCAGCTTAGGGGGACAGTTCGATCAGCCCCAGCATTTT
TRBV5-1	.	.	TRBJ1-4	CASSLAADEKLFF	TGCGCCAGCAGCCTGGCGGCGGATGAAAAACTGTTTTTT
TRBV29-1	.	once	TRBJ2-7	CSGGEAGLDEQYF	TGCAGCGGGGGGGAGGCAGGACTCGACGAGCAGTACTTC
TRBV6-6	.	.	TRBJ1-4	CASSLGGVTNEKLFF	TGTGCCAGCAGCCTCGGAGGGGTTACTAATGAAAAACTGTTTTTT
TRBV14	.	.	TRBJ1-2	CASSQDRANYGYTF	TGTGCCAGCAGCCAAGACAGGGCTAACTATGGCTACACCTTC
TRBV7-8	.	.	TRBJ1-2	CASSSFGQTANYGYTF	TGTGCCAGCAGCTCATTCGGACAGACCGCTAACTATGGCTACACCTTC
TRBV15	.	.	TRBJ2-7	CATSRDWGREQYF	TGTGCCACCAGCAGAGATTGGGGGAGGGAGCAGTACTTC
TRBV7-9	.	.	TRBJ2-7	CASSLESGVPYEQYF	TGTGCCAGCAGCTTAGAGTCAGGGGTCCCCTACGAGCAGTACTTC
TRBV7-9	TRBD1	.	TRBJ1-4	CASSRTGLTNEKLFF	TGTGCCAGCAGCCGGACAGGTCTCACTAATGAAAAACTGTTTTTT